These T cell receptor beta chains were read from a single sample in a study of read filtering for tumor transcriptome and immune sequencing. TCRdb re-derived calls from the reads in MiXCR, one entry per CDR3 protein. The repertoire includes fewer than 50,000 distinct CDR3 sequences, 10% to 15% of them detected once, and about 32% sits in the top ten. Sample: a population of CD138-negative cells sorted from bone marrow. The receptors come from a donor aged 40 or over with multiple myeloma. The CDR3 runs from the conserved cysteine through the conserved F or W. The order of the fields is CDR3 length, D gene, V gene, J gene, clone size, CDR3 DNA, CDR3 protein. The D gene is left open where the match is weak. Size is stated for part of the rows, as once, few or many counts, or as a class when the clone is expanded.

13,TRBD1,TRBV29-1,TRBJ1-1,many,TGCAGCGTAGCCCGGCAGGGGGACACTGAAGCTTTCTTT,CSVARQGDTEAFF
16,-,TRBV27,TRBJ1-4,many,TGTGCCAGCAGTCATGCTTGGGGCCGAGGGGGTGAAAAACTGTTTTTT,CASSHAWGRGGEKLFF
16,-,TRBV14,TRBJ2-5,many,TGTGCCAGCAGCCAATTGCTAGTGGGGAGGCAAGAGACCCAGTACTTC,CASSQLLVGRQETQYF
15,TRBD2,TRBV20-1,TRBJ2-1,many,TGCAGTGCTAGAGATCTAGCGGGAGAACTGAATGAGCAGTTCTTC,CSARDLAGELNEQFF
15,TRBD1,TRBV29-1,TRBJ1-5,many,TGCAGCGTTATGGACAGGGCCCTCGGCAATCAGCCCCAGCATTTT,CSVMDRALGNQPQHF
15,TRBD2,TRBV7-2,TRBJ2-1,many,TGTGCCAGCTCATCACAGCGGGAGGGGGTTGATGAGCAGTTCTTC,CASSSQREGVDEQFF
16,-,TRBV5-1,TRBJ2-2,many,TGCGCCAGCAGCCCACGGGGCGACAGTTACACCGGGGAGCTGTTTTTT,CASSPRGDSYTGELFF
14,TRBD1,TRBV12-3/TRBV12-4,TRBJ1-1,many,TGTGCCAGCAGCGACAGGGGGAAAGGTACTGAAGCTTTCTTT,CASSDRGKGTEAFF
18,TRBD2,TRBV5-4,TRBJ2-3,many,TGTGCCAGCAGCCCGGGGACTAGCGGCCTAGGTGGCGCAGATACGCAGTATTTT,CASSPGTSGLGGADTQYF
13,-,TRBV24-1,TRBJ2-1,many,TGTGCCACCAGTGCGGACTCCTACAATGAGCAGTTCTTC,CATSADSYNEQFF
15,-,TRBV5-1,TRBJ1-3,-,TGCGCCAGCAGCCCACGACAGAACTCTGGAAACACCATATATTTT,CASSPRQNSGNTIYF
13,-,TRBV19,TRBJ2-5,-,TGTGCCAGTAGTGACCGGGTTCAAGAGACCCAGTACTTC,CASSDRVQETQYF
12,TRBD2,TRBV12-3/TRBV12-4,TRBJ2-2,many,TGTGCAGCAAGGGACTATGCCGGGGAGCTGTTTTTT,CAARDYAGELFF
14,-,TRBV24-1,TRBJ1-3,-,TGTGCCACCAGTGACCGGTCCTCTGGATACACCATATATTTT,CATSDRSSGYTIYF
13,-,TRBV5-1,TRBJ1-1,-,TGCGCCAGCAGCTTGGTGTCGAACACTGAAGCTTTCTTT,CASSLVSNTEAFF
14,-,TRBV24-1,TRBJ2-3,many,TGTGCCACCAGTGATCGGGGGACCACAGATACGCAGTATTTT,CATSDRGTTDTQYF
13,TRBD2,TRBV20-1,TRBJ2-7,many,TGCAGTGCTAAGGCTAGCGGCTCCTACGAGCAGTACTTC,CSAKASGSYEQYF
13,-,TRBV15,TRBJ1-1,many,TGTGCCACCAGCAGAGATTGGGGCACTGAAGCTTTCTTT,CATSRDWGTEAFF
14,-,TRBV7-3,TRBJ2-1,many,TGTGCCAGCAGCCAATATGGACCAAACAATGAGCAGTTCTTC,CASSQYGPNNEQFF
14,-,TRBV5-1,TRBJ2-3,many,TGCGCCAGCAGCTTGGTACCAAGCACAGATACGCAGTATTTT,CASSLVPSTDTQYF
16,-,TRBV23-1,TRBJ2-2,many,TGCGCCAGCCCAAGGGGGGACATATTGTTTTCCGGGGAGCTGTTTTTT,CASPRGDILFSGELFF
16,TRBD2,TRBV29-1,TRBJ2-1,many,TGCAGCGTTGATGGCACCGGGACTAGCGGGAGCTATGAGCAGTTCTTC,CSVDGTGTSGSYEQFF
14,-,TRBV2,TRBJ2-4,many,TGTGCCAGCAGTGCCCGGGGATTTCAAAACATTCAGTACTTC,CASSARGFQNIQYF
15,-,TRBV5-6,TRBJ1-1,many,TGTGCCAGCAGCTTGGGAGGGGGAAGTAGAACTGAAGCTTTCTTT,CASSLGGGSRTEAFF
13,-,TRBV5-6,TRBJ2-1,many,TGTGCCAGCAGCACCCTTGGAGGCCATGAGCAGTTCTTC,CASSTLGGHEQFF
14,TRBD2,TRBV10-3,TRBJ2-3,many,TGTGCCATCAGTGAAGAGCGGGAGTCAGATACGCAGTATTTT,CAISEERESDTQYF
16,TRBD1,TRBV7-9,TRBJ1-5,many,TGTGCCAGCAGCCCCCTGACAGGGGGCATCGGTCAGCCCCAGCATTTT,CASSPLTGGIGQPQHF
12,-,TRBV7-9,TRBJ2-1,medium-sized,TGTGCCAGCAGAGAACAGTACAATGAGCAGTTCTTC,CASREQYNEQFF
15,-,TRBV5-1,TRBJ2-2,many,TGCGCCAGCAGCAAGGACTATCTAAACACCGGGGAGCTGTTTTTT,CASSKDYLNTGELFF
15,-,TRBV7-2,TRBJ2-5,-,TGTGCCAGCAGCTTAGGGGCCTCCCGGGGAGAGACCCAGTACTTC,CASSLGASRGETQYF